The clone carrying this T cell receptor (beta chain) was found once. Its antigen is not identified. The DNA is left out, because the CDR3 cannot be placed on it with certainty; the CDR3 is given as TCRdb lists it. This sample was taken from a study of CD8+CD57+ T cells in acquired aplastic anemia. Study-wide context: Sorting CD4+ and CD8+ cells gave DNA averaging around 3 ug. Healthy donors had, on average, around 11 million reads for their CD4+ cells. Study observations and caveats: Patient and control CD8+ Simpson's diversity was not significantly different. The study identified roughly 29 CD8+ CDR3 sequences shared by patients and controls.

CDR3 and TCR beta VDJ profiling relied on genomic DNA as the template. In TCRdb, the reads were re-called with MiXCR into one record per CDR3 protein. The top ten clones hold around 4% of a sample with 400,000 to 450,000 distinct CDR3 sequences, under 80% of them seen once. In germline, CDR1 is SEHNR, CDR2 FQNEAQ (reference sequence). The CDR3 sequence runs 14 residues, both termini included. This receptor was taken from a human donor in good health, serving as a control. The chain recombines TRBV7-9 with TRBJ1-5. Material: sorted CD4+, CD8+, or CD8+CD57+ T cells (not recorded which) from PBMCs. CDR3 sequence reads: CASSFAMGTSLQEF.